The 17 T cell receptor beta chains presented below share a single source sample, sequenced in a study of CD8+CD57+ T cells in acquired aplastic anemia (dated by TCRdb to the late 2010s). The sequencing machine was an Illumina HiSeq 2000. Genomic DNA was used as template for profiling of TCR beta VDJ combinations and CDR3 sequences. TCRdb took the public reads, trimmed them with fastp at Q25, ran MiXCR for clone calling and kept in-frame beta chains. Entries are consolidated by CDR3 protein sequence, retaining the most common genes and DNA. A total of 150,000 to 170,000 distinct CDR3 sequences appear in this sample, around half of them only once. Jointly, the top ten make up less than 15% of the sample. Patients chosen for sequencing had shown expansion of CD8+CD57+ cells by flow cytometry. Sequencing used sorted CD4+, CD8+, or CD8+CD57+ T cells (not recorded which) from PBMCs. Receptor source: a human donor with aplastic anemia.

The gene calls are TRBV29-1 and TRBJ2-1; D is uncertain. CDR3 length: 12 amino acids. Germline-derived CDR1 and CDR2 are SQVTM and ANQGSEA. With 3 bases removed from V and 4 bases from J, the gap between germline ends came to 7 bases. CDR3 in DNA: TGCAGCGTTGAGTCAAGTTACAATGAGCAGTTCTTC. Its protein product is CSVESSYNEQFF.

This clonotype was counted at least ten times. The chain combines TRBV3-1 with TRBJ2-7; D is perhaps TRBD1 or TRBD2 (5 bases each). CDR1 is LGHDT, CDR2 YNNKEL, per germline (reference sequence). The CDR3 totals 17 residues. The ends were cut back, 3 bases at V and 2 bases at J, with 20 bases in the middle. CDR3 nucleotides: TGTGCCAGCAGCCACGGGACCCTAGGACGTTCAGCCTACGAGCAGTACTTC. It is translated as CASSHGTLGRSAYEQYF.

The chain recombines TRBV7-2 with TRBJ2-2, with D unresolved. V was cut by 2 bases and J by 7 bases, with 5 bases left in between. Germline V gene lookup returns CDR1 SGHTA and CDR2 FQGNSA. There are 12 residues in the CDR3. The CDR3 sequence: CASSLRDGELFF. In DNA form, the CDR3 reads TGTGCCAGCAGCTTAAGGGACGGGGAGCTGTTTTTT.

This clonotype was picked up many times. The chain recombines TRBV7-9 with TRBJ1-4; 9 positions agree with TRBD1. There are 16 residues in the CDR3. Germline loops: CDR1 SEHNR, CDR2 FQNEAQ (reference sequence). V shed 8 bases, J shed 6 bases, and the junction held 13 bases outside the gene matches. Here the CDR3 reads CASLPSNRGRDEKLFF. In DNA form, the CDR3 reads TGTGCCAGCTTGCCTTCCAACAGGGGGCGGGATGAAAAACTGTTTTTT. Full variable domain (outside the CDR3, taken from reference TRBV7-9 and TRBJ1-4): DTGVSQNPRHKITKRGQNVTFRCDPISEHNRLYWYRQTLGQGPEFLTYFQNEAQLEKSRLLSDRFSAERPKGSFSTLEIQRTEQGDSAMYLCASLPSNRGRDEKLFFGSGTQLSVL.

The chain joins TRBV24-1 to TRBJ1-5; 7 positions match TRBD1. Per the germline V gene, CDR1 is KGHDR and CDR2 is SFDVKD. V shed 7 bases, J shed 2 bases, and the junction held 4 bases outside the gene matches. This CDR3 is 14 amino acids long. Here the CDR3 DNA reads TGTGCCACCAGCAGGGGGGACGGCAATCAGCCCCAGCATTTT. This gives the protein CATSRGDGNQPQHF.

This chain links TRBV15 with TRBJ1-2; D unresolved. Germline assignment: CDR1 LNHNV and CDR2 YYDKDF (reference sequence). This CDR3 has 14 residues. Deletions cut 8 bases from V and 4 bases from J, with 17 bases between. The CDR3 loop reads CATSHTQMLYGYTF. Written as DNA, the CDR3 is TGTGCCACCTCCCATACCCAGATGCTCTATGGCTACACCTTC.

J is TRBJ2-1 and V is TRBV11-2; 11 bases align to TRBD2. J gave up 0 bases and V 6 bases, and 4 bases lay outside the gene matches. CDR3 length: 16 amino acids. The germline V gene has CDR1 SGHAT and CDR2 FQNNGV. CDR3 DNA: TGTGCCAGCAGGAGAACTAGCGGGAGCTCCTACAATGAGCAGTTCTTC. This sequence encodes CASRRTSGSSYNEQFF.

The sample holds a few counts of this clonotype. Written as DNA, the CDR3 is TGTGCCATCAGTGAGCTCGCAGGGGGCGAAAAACTGTTTTTT. Residues: CAISELAGGEKLFF. This chain links TRBV10-3 with TRBJ1-4; 8 positions match TRBD1. This CDR3 has 14 amino acids. V trimming: 2 bases; J trimming: 8 bases; junction bases outside the gene matches: 4. Germline V gives CDR1 ENHRY, CDR2 SYGVKD.

The chain recombines TRBV19 with TRBJ2-1; 12 bases match TRBD2. V dropped 7 bases and J dropped 6; count of bases not matched to a gene: 4. This CDR3 contains 14 residues. The germline V gene has CDR1 LNHDA and CDR2 SQIVND (reference sequence). CDR3 nucleotides: TGTGCCAGTATTGGGACTAGCGGGTTCAATGAGCAGTTCTTC. This codes for CASIGTSGFNEQFF.

This clonotype was detected many times. CDR3 bases: TGTGCCAGCAGCGTAGCAAGCGCGGGACAGGGTTTGAACGAGCAGTACTTC. Amino acid sequence: CASSVASAGQGLNEQYF. The rearrangement joins TRBV9 to TRBJ2-7, with TRBD1 matching 9 bases. CDR1 SGDLS and CDR2 YYNGEE come from the germline V gene. Losses at the gene ends were 0 bases for V and 5 bases for J; bases not matched to a gene: 12. The CDR3 runs to 17 residues.

The CDR3 region has the DNA TGCGCCAGCAGCGAGGGACAACACACAGATACGCAGTATTTT. Protein product: CASSEGQHTDTQYF. V gene TRBV5-1 combines with J gene TRBJ2-3; D may be TRBD1 (6 bases). Germline V gene lookup returns CDR1 SGHRS and CDR2 YFSETQ. The CDR3 is 14 residues long. The ends were cut back, 4 bases at V and 2 bases at J, with 11 bases in the middle.

The table lists this clonotype with a few counts. This rearrangement joins TRBV2 to TRBJ1-2; D is undetermined. Germline V gives CDR1 SNHLY, CDR2 FYNNEI. The CDR3 is 10 residues long. V lost 10 bases, J lost 7 bases, and 10 bases lay in between. The CDR3 DNA reads as TGTGCCAACACCGCTGGTGGCTACACCTTC. Translation gives CANTAGGYTF.

In this sample, this clonotype turned up a few times. The genes are TRBV29-1 and TRBJ1-4; D not certain. Trimming shortened V by 7 bases and J by 2 bases, and 11 bases separated the two germline ends. Germline V gene lookup returns CDR1 SQVTM and CDR2 ANQGSEA. The CDR3 totals 13 residues. This CDR3 reads CSAQRGTNEKLFF. The CDR3 region has the DNA TGCAGCGCTCAAAGAGGGACTAATGAAAAACTGTTTTTT.

This clonotype was observed at least ten times. This chain links TRBV15 with TRBJ1-1; D gene uncertain. CDR1 and CDR2 (germline): LNHNV, YYDKDF (reference sequence). V dropped 1 base and J dropped 2 bases, with 5 bases sitting between them. This CDR3 contains 13 residues. CDR3 in DNA: TGTGCCACCAGCAGAGTAAGAAACACTGAAGCTTTCTTT. Its protein is CATSRVRNTEAFF. The full variable domain, with the rest looked up from reference TRBV15 and TRBJ1-1, is DAMVIQNPRYQVTQFGKPVTLSCSQTLNHNVMYWYQQKSSQAPKLLFHYYDKDFNNEADTPDNFQSRRPNTSFCFLDIRSPGLGDTAMYLCATSRVRNTEAFFGQGTRLTVV.

This clonotype was counted ten times or more. This rearrangement joins TRBV5-4 to TRBJ2-5; a weak D match, TRBD2 (6 bases). This CDR3 spans 18 amino acids. Deletions cut 6 bases from V and 4 bases from J, with 28 bases between. The V gene's germline CDR1 is SGHNT and CDR2 YYREEE (reference sequence). CDR3 coding DNA: TGTGCCAGCACCACGCCGGAAACTAGCTCGGGGTTCATAGAGACCCAGTACTTC. Its translation: CASTTPETSSGFIETQYF.

This clonotype was counted ten times or more. The chain is built from TRBV3-1 and TRBJ2-1; D call uncertain. V gave up 5 bases and J gave up 13 bases, with 6 bases separating them. The CDR3 has 9 amino acids. The V gene's germline CDR1 is LGHDT and CDR2 YNNKEL (reference sequence). CDR3 sequence (DNA): TGTGCCAGCAGCTTAAACCAGTTCTTC. It codes for CASSLNQFF.

This chain connects TRBV5-6 to TRBJ2-7; TRBD1 matches at 10 bases. CDR3 length: 14 residues. In germline, CDR1 is SGHDT, CDR2 YYEEEE. V trimming: 4 bases; J trimming: 4 bases; junction bases outside the gene matches: 5. The CDR3 region has the DNA TGTGCCAGCAGCGTTGGGACAGGGGAGTACGAGCAGTACTTC. As protein: CASSVGTGEYEQYF.